This T cell receptor beta chain was sequenced in a study of blood T cell repertoires in COVID-19 (dated by TCRdb to between 2020 and 2021). About the full investigation: Samples covering the acute and convalescent phases of COVID-19 were provided by collaborators in the United States, Italy and Spain. The material from the prospective study consisted of cDNA or gDNA derived from T cells, B-cell-depleted T cells, or PBMCs. Deeply sampled blood TCRbeta repertoires from subjects exposed to, actively infected with, or recovered from COVID-19 were included in the dataset. The repertoires were released in a freely available public database intended as a resource for research on the immune response to SARS-CoV-2. The samples were drawn from the first 160 participants of the ongoing ImmuneRACE study and from 1,200 or so subjects provided by 6 global collaborators. The sample metadata nearly always contained a de-identified subject ID, COVID-19 status, age in years and sex. HLA class I and class II types, where available, came from metadata supplied by the sample provider rather than from assay-based typing. Beyond this particular receptor, the publication reports: The amount of clinical and demographic metadata varied by source and participant and was provided uncurated.

Spanning cysteine to phenylalanine, the CDR3 consists of 12 amino acids. The only DNA kept is the CDR3, 36 bases in frame from the first base. Sequences MNHEY (CDR1) and SVGAGI (CDR2) are obtained from the germline V gene. The trim is 11 bases for V and 6 bases for J, with a gap of 17 bases between the germline ends. As concerns this clone: Its cognate antigen has yet to be identified. No much larger clone exists at a distance of one base, and base qualities are not known.

TCRbeta CDR3 regions were amplified from genomic DNA by means of the immunoSEQ Assay, a bias-controlled multiplex PCR. For the original study's pipeline: Within the assay, amplification of reference gene primers was used to estimate how many nucleated cells each sample contained. To quantify the absolute abundance of each unique TCRbeta CDR3 rearrangement, sequence reads were collapsed and filtered. For each sample, productive Simpson clonality was calculated as the square root of Simpson's diversity index over productive rearrangements. TCRdb holds this immuneACCESS table with in-frame rearrangements only. Some clones are missing; in checked studies, unresolved V genes explain under half, and the rest has no known cause. The V and J calls and the clone size are those of that table, but D and trimming were determined from the DNA. Counted in this sample were roughly 160,000 clones; more than 70% of them appeared once. The leading ten clones occupy less than 20% of the sample.

In the prospective study, participants were roughly 18 to 100 years old, resided in fewer than 25 geographic areas of the United States, and were enrolled through a virtual design. Cohort assignment in the prospective study relied on participant-reported clinical history from a screening survey and a study questionnaire. Recovered participants in ImmuneRACE Cohort 3 were defined as having two consecutive negative NP/OP PCR tests, clearance from a healthcare professional, or resolution of symptoms. In the prospective study, mobile phlebotomists collected whole blood, serum and a nasopharyngeal or oropharyngeal swab from each participant. Participants in the prospective study had the option to provide additional blood draws and questionnaires over a roughly 2-month period. Before DNA extraction, blood samples from the prospective study were shipped at room temperature or frozen.

Sequencing was carried out using PBMCs or T cells enriched from blood (not recorded which). The rearranged segments are TRBV6-5 and TRBJ2-7; confidence is insufficient to name the D gene. The sequence derives from a man in his sixties who had recovered from COVID-19. CDR3 sequence: CAAMKPPLEQYF. The bases are TGTGCCGCGATGAAACCTCCCCTCGAGCAGTACTTC.